This TCR beta chain comes out of a study of cytomegalovirus exposure and HLA in healthy donors (dated by TCRdb to the late 2010s). Turning to the overall study: In an earlier analysis of several hundred of the donors, 276 Gb of sequence data and some 100 million unique TCR beta sequences from 180 million or so T cells were reported. An early release covering about 600 HLA-typed donors comprised 250 to 350 gigabases of sequencing data and 85 million or so unique TCR sequences. Of the roughly 400 genotyped donors, approximately 82% fell in the genetic ancestry cluster associated with self-reported Caucasian donors. The study aimed to test whether signatures of past pathogen exposure could be identified by cataloging public T cell receptors. The study used immunosequencing to profile the T cell repertoires of around 600 subjects and linked those repertoires to cytomegalovirus serostatus. Besides the first cohort of more than 650 subjects, a separate validation cohort made up of around 120 different subjects was used. To predict cytomegalovirus infection status, the study combined high-throughput TCR immunosequencing, statistical association of individual TCRs with disease status, and machine learning. A later analysis re-analyzed previously published TCR beta repertoires from 550 to 700 donors and added high-resolution HLA genotyping to study TCR occurrence patterns. In the later analysis, no new phenotypic data were used to find candidate immune exposures; instead, reliance was placed on TCR beta sequences and their occurrence across donors. An earlier analysis of around 640 of the donors used high-throughput TCR beta sequencing to judge whether each TCR beta V gene segment behaved as functional or pseudogenic. Donor age, sex, ethnicity and CMV serostatus were compiled alongside the repertoire data. A later genetic analysis used genome-wide SNP genotypes for 398 of the 666 donors, treating that subset as a discovery cohort. All discovery cohort repertoires had been generated on a single sequencing platform. Class I and class II HLA loci were covered by the typing at four-digit resolution. The number of donors typed differed by locus, with roughly 629-640 for A, B, C, DRB1 and DQB1, approximately 500 for DQA1, 600 to 610 for DPA1, and around 460 for DPB1. Roughly five DR-DQ haplotypes were treated as single units for association and clustering because of strong linkage in the cohort. Among around 400 genotyped donors of the cohort, an average of 235,054 unique TCR beta nucleotide sequences were sequenced per donor, about a sixth of them non-productive.

This clone has a single count. The specificity of this receptor is unknown. The record has no base qualities; no much larger clone is one base away. V has 6 bases trimmed and J has 4 bases trimmed; junction bases matching no gene number 13. According to the germline V gene (reference sequence), CDR1 reads MNHEY and CDR2 reads SMNVEV. Reading from cysteine to phenylalanine, the CDR3 counts 17 amino acids. Only the CDR3 region is kept as DNA, spanning 51 bases read in frame from base 1. The cohort was made up of around 720 healthy bone marrow donors. At the time of sampling, every cohort member was nominally healthy, though immune exposures that went unrecorded were likely present. The donor was CMV seronegative and belonged to the group of 320 or so seronegative cohort members. Each donor provided a peripheral blood sample, and peripheral blood mononuclear cells were used for TCR beta sequencing. Genomic DNA extraction from the blood cell samples was performed with the Qiagen DNeasy Blood Extraction Kit.

What the authors observed across the whole study: A further reported finding was that TCR beta sequences accurately predicted the HLA-A and HLA-B alleles for most subjects in the first cohort. In a later analysis, HLA-associated TCR beta chains showed more clonal expansion and lower generation probabilities than non-associated chains that were equally common. When HLA alleles, especially DR and DQ, strongly co-occurred, TCR associations were difficult to assign to individual alleles. Because counts were too low, roughly 18 rarely observed V segments, including chromosome 9 orphons, were left out of the earlier analysis of 587 of the donors. Cytomegalovirus status was reported to be diagnosed by the classifier with high specificity and sensitivity in both the original and validation cohorts. In a later genetic analysis, fewer N-insertions in productive TCRs were reported among donors in an Asian-associated ancestry cluster than the roughly 670-donor mean. Broadly in line with IMGT annotations, most TCR beta V segments showed up in productive rearrangements about 90% or about 30% of the time in an earlier analysis of several hundred of the donors. A later genetic analysis associated a missense DCLRE1C variant with V-gene and J-gene trimming of TCR beta chains, and an independent cohort replicated the association. Some IMGT-functional V segments, including TRBV6-2 and TRBV6-3, could not be distinguished by the 87-base-pair reads and were therefore excluded. The authors suggested that the approach could potentially be generalized to other disease states and immunological phenotypes. A few of the identified cytomegalovirus-associated TCR beta chains were confirmed in vitro to be specific for cytomegalovirus antigens. At a false discovery rate of 0.05, a later analysis linked 16,951 TCR beta sequences to specific HLA alleles. According to a later analysis, most CMV-associated TCR beta chains appeared to be HLA-restricted, and the HLA associations seemed to be driven largely by CMV exposure. The only immune exposure information available for the cohort was CMV serostatus. Presence/absence analyses assumed roughly uniform sequencing depth across donors, an assumption that may not hold. The study listed 164 TCR beta chains as associated with cytomegalovirus. Most TCR sequences were seen in very few donors, while some public TCRs were found in many individuals. A cluster of highly shared sequence variants was judged likely to represent a technical artifact of the sequencing pipeline. According to a later analysis, parvovirus B19, influenza, CMV and Epstein-Barr virus appeared linked to several top co-occurrence clusters. Correlated functional status among segregating V segments might be attributable to linkage disequilibrium, but an unknown experimental factor could not be ruled out. HLA typing was unavailable for some donors at each locus, so association tests used only the typed subset. According to a later analysis, TCR association rates differed among HLA loci, with DRB1 alleles showing the most associated TCRs and HLA-C alleles showing the fewest. The cohort was sequenced for TCR beta chains only, and without alpha or paired-chain data the features that could be detected were limited.

The library was produced with the immunoSEQ multiplex PCR assay. For the multiplex PCR, a mixture combining 60 forward primers for TCR Vbeta segments and 13 reverse primers for TCR Jbeta segments was used. Amplification of the CDR3 region of rearranged TCR beta genes was performed with a multiplex PCR assay on genomic DNA. The amplified TCR beta libraries were sequenced on the Illumina HiSeq System as 87-base-pair reads. The published analysis was carried out like this. A later analysis tallied approximately 87 million unique TCR beta chains across the approximately 670 repertoires, and about 12 million of those chains were shared by two or more donors. Raw reads were error-corrected and collapsed into unique sequences with a nearest-neighbor algorithm that merged closely related sequences to remove PCR and sequencing errors. V, D and J gene segments were assigned by aligning CDR3 sequences to IMGT reference sequences. Each retained sequence needed at least a six-nucleotide match to both a V gene segment and a J gene segment. A rearrangement counted as productive if the CDR3 had no stop codons and remained in frame with V and J, and every other rearrangement counted as non-productive. CDR3 was defined according to IMGT convention as the region running from the second conserved V-encoded cysteine to the conserved J-encoded phenylalanine. Sequences without an unambiguous match to a single V gene segment were excluded from the earlier analysis of 450 to 650 of the donors. In an earlier analysis of approximately 550 of the donors, V segments were called functional above 56.7% productive rearrangements and were called segregating when the between-donor standard deviation exceeded 5%. A statistical classification framework was built for diagnosing cytomegalovirus status from the catalog of TCR beta chain sequences. In a later analysis, TCR nucleotide sequences were compared against IMGT/GENE-DB human TR gene sequences so that V and J genes could be assigned. Using the TCRdist pipeline, a later analysis assigned CDR3 sequences along with most-parsimonious VDJ recombination scenarios. In a later analysis, each TCR beta chain was defined by its CDR3 amino acid sequence together with its V-gene family, and reads lacking a unique V-gene family were excluded. In a later analysis, 500 to 650 highly shared, low-generation-probability nucleotide sequences were removed to address suspected cross-contamination and a sequencing artifact. In a later analysis, a clonal expansion index for each public chain was calculated from normalized within-repertoire ranks of inferred template counts. In a later analysis, generation probabilities were computed with a VDJ recombination model fitted to out-of-frame rearrangements, and the resulting probabilities were checked against IGoR. In a later analysis, TCR-TCR, TCR-HLA and TCR-CMV co-occurrence was scored with hypergeometric tests, and a repertoire-size bias correction was applied to TCR pairs. A later analysis estimated false discovery rates by permuting HLA or CMV assignments 20 times. A later analysis grouped co-occurring TCRs with DBSCAN, adding TCRdist sequence similarity when clustering within HLA-allele-positive subsets. Repertoires with fewer than 30,000 or more than 120,000 public chains were left out of co-occurrence clustering, as were about 5 repertoires with anomalous nucleotide sharing. What TCRdb holds here is the immuneACCESS table cut down to in-frame rearrangements. Part of the clones is not present; checked against another copy, under half of the missing clones reflect an unresolved V gene, and the others are unexplained. D and trimming come from the DNA, and the V and J calls and clone size come from that table. This sample comprises about 98,000 clones, 55% to 80% of them detected only once. 0.95% to 1.5% of the sample lies in the top ten.

The rearrangement joined TRBV27 to TRBJ2-7; TRBD2 agrees with 12 junctional bases. The sequence came from a female donor in good health and CMV-seronegative. Sequencing was done on a sample of PBMCs. The CDR3 protein sequence reads: CASSQLGTGLAGYEQYF. Read as DNA, the sequence is TGTGCCAGCAGCCAGTTGGGGACGGGACTAGCGGGTTACGAGCAGTACTTC.